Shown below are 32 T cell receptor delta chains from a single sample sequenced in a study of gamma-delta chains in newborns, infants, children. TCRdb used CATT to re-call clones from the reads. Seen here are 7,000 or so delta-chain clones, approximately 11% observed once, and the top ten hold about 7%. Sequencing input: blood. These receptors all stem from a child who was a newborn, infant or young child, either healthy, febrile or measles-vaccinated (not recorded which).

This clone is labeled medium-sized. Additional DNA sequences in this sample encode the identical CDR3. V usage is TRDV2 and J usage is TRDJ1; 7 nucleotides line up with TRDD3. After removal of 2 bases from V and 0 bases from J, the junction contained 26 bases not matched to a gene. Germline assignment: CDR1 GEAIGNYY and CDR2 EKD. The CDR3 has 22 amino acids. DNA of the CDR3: TGTGCCTGTGACAGCGTTCCCCAACCAGTACTGGGGACCCACTCGTACACCGATAAACTCATCTTT. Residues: CACDSVPQPVLGTHSYTDKLIF.

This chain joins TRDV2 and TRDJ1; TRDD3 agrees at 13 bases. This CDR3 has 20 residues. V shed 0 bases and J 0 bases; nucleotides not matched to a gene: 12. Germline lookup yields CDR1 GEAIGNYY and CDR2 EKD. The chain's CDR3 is CACDTMALGDTSDYTDKLIF. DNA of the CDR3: TGTGCCTGTGACACCATGGCACTGGGGGATACGAGCGATTACACCGATAAACTCATCTTT.

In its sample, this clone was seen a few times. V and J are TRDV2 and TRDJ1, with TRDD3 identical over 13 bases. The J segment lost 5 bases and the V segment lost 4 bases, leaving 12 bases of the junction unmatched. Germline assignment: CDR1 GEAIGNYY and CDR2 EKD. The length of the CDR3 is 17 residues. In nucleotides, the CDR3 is TGTGCCTGTGATAAACTACTGGGGGATACGCTTAGGGATAAACTCATCTTT. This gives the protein CACDKLLGDTLRDKLIF.

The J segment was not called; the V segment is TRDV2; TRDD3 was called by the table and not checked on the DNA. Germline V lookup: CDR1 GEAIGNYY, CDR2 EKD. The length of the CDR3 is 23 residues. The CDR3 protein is CACDTSFTRLRGTREADTDKIIF. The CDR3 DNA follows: TGTGCATGTGACACCTCCTTCACTCGCCTAAGGGGGACACGGGAGGCAGACACCGATAAAATCATCTTT.

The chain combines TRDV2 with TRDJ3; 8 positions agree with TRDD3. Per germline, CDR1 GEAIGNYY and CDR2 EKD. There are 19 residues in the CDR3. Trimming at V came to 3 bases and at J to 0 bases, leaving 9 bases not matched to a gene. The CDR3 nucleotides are TGTGCCTGTGACGTACTGGGGGCCTCTAGCTCCTGGGACACCCGACAGATGTTTTTC. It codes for CACDVLGASSSWDTRQMFF.

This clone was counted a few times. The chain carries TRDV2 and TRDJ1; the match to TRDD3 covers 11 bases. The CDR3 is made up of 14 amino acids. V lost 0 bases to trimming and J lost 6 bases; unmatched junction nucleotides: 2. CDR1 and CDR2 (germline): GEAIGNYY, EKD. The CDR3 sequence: CACDTILGDNKLIF. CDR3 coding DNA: TGTGCCTGTGACACCATACTGGGGGATAATAAACTCATCTTT.

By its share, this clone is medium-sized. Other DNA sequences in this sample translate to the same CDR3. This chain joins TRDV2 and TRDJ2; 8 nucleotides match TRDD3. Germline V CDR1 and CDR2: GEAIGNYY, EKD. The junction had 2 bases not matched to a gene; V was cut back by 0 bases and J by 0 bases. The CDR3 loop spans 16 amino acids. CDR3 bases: TGTGCCTGTGACACCCTGGGGGAAGCTTTGACAGCACAACTCTTCTTT. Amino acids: CACDTLGEALTAQLFF.

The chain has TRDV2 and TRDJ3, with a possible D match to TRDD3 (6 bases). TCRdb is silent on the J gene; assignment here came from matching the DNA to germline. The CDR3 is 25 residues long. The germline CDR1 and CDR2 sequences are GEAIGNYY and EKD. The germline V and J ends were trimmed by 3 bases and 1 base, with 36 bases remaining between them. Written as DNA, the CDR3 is TGTGCCTGTGACGCCGTGGGGATCCCCACCATCGCAGACTCGTCTAAATCCTGGGACACCCGACAGATGTTTTTC. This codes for CACDAVGIPTIADSSKSWDTRQMFF.

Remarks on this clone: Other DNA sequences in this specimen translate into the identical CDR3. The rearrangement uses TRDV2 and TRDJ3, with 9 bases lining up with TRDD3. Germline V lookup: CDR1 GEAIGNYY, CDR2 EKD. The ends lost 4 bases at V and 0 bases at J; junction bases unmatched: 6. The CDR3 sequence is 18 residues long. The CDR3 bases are TGTGCCTGTGATTTACTGGGGGAGAGCTCCTGGGACACCCGACAGATGTTTTTC. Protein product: CACDLLGESSWDTRQMFF.

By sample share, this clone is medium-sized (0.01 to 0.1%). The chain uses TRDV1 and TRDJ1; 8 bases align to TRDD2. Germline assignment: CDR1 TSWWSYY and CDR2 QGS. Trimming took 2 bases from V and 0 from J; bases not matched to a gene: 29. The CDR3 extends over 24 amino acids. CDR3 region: CALGESSYPHTPSVLGSYTDKLIF. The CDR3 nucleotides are TGTGCTCTTGGGGAATCTTCCTACCCACACACCCCCTCCGTACTGGGCTCGTACACCGATAAACTCATCTTT.

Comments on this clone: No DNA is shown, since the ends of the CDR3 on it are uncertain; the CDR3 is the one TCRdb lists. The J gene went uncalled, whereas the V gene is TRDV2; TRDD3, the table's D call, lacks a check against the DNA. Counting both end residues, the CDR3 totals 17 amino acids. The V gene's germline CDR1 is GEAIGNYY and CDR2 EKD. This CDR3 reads CAYDCGAPDGGYGKIIF.

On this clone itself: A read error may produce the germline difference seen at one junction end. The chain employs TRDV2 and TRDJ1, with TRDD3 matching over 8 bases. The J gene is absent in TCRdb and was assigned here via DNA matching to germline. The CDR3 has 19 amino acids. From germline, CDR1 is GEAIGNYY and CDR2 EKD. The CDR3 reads CASDTGDGSGGIRPNKLIF. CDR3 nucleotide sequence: TGTGCCTCTGACACCGGTGATGGAAGCGGGGGGATAAGACCCAATAAACTCATCTTT.

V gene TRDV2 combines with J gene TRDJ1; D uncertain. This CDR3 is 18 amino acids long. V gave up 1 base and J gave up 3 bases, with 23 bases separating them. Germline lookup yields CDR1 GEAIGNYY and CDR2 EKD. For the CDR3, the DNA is TGTGCCTGTGACACGGTTGGTGGCTGCGGCCTATGCGCCGATAAACTCATCTTT. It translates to CACDTVGGCGLCADKLIF.

The CDR3 loop reads CACDTTGVSSWDTRQMFF. The CDR3 DNA follows: TGTGCCTGTGACACGACCGGGGTGAGCTCCTGGGACACCCGACAGATGTTTTTC. This sequence joins TRDV2 and TRDJ3; D is ambiguous. Trimming removed 1 base at V and 0 bases at J, with 12 bases between. The CDR3 is 18 amino acids. Germline V CDR1 and CDR2: GEAIGNYY, EKD.

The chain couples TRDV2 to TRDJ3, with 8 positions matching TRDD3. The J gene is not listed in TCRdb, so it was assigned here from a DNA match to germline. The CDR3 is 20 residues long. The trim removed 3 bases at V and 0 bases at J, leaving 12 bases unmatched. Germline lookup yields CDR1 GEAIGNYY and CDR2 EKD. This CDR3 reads CACDLLLGGTSSWDTRQMFF. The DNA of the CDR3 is TGTGCCTGTGACCTACTACTGGGGGGCACGAGCTCCTGGGACACCCGACAGATGTTTTTC.

In DNA, the CDR3 is TGTGCCTGTGACACCGGATGGAGCCTGGGGGGTACGGGCTCCTGGGACACCCGACAGATGTTTTTC. It yields the protein CACDTGWSLGGTGSWDTRQMFF. The chain couples TRDV2 to TRDJ3, with 7 bases aligning to TRDD3. TCRdb gives no J gene; it was assigned here by matching the DNA to germline. Germline V gives CDR1 GEAIGNYY, CDR2 EKD. This CDR3 contains 22 residues. V lost 0 bases, J lost 0 bases, and 16 bases stayed unmatched.

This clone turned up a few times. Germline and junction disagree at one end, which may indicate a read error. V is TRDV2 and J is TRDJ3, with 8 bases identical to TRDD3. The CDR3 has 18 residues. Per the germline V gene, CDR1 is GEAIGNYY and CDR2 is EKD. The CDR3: CACDTAGDSSRDTRQMFF. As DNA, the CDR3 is TGTGCCTGTGACACCGCGGGGGATAGCTCCCGGGACACCCGACAGATGTTTTTC.

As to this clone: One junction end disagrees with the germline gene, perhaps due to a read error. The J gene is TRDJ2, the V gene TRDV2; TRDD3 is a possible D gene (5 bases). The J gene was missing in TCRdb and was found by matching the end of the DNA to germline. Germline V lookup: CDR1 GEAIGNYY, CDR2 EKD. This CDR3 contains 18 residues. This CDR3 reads CACDTGGPREHLTAKLFF. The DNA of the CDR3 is TGTGCCTGTGACACGGGGGGGCCACGCGAACATTTGACAGCAAAACTCTTCTTT.

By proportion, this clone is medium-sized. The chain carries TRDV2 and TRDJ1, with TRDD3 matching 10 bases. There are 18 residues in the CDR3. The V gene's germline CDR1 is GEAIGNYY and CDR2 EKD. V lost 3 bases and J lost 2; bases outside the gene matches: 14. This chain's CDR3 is CACDPIPPQLGDTDKLIF. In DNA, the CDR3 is TGTGCCTGTGACCCGATTCCCCCTCAACTGGGGGATACCGATAAACTCATCTTT.

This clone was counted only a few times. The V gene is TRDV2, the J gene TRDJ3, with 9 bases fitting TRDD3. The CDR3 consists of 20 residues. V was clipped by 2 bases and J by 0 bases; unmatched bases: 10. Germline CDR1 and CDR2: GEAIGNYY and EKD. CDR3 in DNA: TGTGCCTGTGACATGGCCGGGGGATACCCTGGCTCCTGGGACACCCGACAGATGTTTTTC. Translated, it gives CACDMAGGYPGSWDTRQMFF.

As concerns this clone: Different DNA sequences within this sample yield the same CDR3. Here the CDR3 reads CACDTLGIVDTPSTFTTHVPKLIF. The CDR3 bases are TGTGCCTGTGACACGTTGGGGATCGTAGACACACCCTCGACCTTCACGACCCATGTCCCCAAACTCATCTTT. V usage is TRDV2 and J usage is TRDJ1; possible D gene TRDD3, 6 bases. CDR1 and CDR2 (germline): GEAIGNYY, EKD. Trimming cost V 1 base and J 8 bases, with 46 bases left between them. There are 24 residues in the CDR3.

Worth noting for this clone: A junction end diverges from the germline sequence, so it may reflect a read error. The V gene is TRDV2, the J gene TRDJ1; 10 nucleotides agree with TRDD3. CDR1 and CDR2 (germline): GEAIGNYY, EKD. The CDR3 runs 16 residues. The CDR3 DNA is TGTGCCTGTGACACCCTGGGGGATAAATCCACCGATAAACCCATCTTT. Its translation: CACDTLGDKSTDKPIF.

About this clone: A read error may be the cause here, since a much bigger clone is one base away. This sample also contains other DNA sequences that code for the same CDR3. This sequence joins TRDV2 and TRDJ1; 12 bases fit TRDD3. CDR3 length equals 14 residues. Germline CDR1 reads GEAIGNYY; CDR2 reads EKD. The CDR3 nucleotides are TGTGCCTGTGACGTACTGGGGGATACCGATAAACCCATCTTT. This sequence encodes CACDVLGDTDKPIF.

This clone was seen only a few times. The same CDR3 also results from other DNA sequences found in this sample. The CDR3 DNA reads as TGTGCCTGTGACACCATTGGTGGGGGATACGCAACCGATAAACTCATCTTT. Amino acids: CACDTIGGGYATDKLIF. V is TRDV2 and J is TRDJ1, with TRDD3 matching over 11 bases. The CDR3 extends over 17 amino acids. V dropped 0 bases and J dropped 2; count of bases not matched to a gene: 7. Germline CDR1 GEAIGNYY, CDR2 EKD.

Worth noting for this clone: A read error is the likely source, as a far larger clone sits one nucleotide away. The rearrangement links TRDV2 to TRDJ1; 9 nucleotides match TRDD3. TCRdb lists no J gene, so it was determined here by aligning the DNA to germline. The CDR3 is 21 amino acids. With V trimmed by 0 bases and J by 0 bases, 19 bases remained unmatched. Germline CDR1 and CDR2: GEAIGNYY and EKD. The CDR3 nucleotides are TGTGCCTGTGACACCGTGGAAACTGGGGGAGCTCCTCCTTGGTACACCGATAAACTCATCTTT. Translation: CACDTVETGGAPPWYTDKLIF.

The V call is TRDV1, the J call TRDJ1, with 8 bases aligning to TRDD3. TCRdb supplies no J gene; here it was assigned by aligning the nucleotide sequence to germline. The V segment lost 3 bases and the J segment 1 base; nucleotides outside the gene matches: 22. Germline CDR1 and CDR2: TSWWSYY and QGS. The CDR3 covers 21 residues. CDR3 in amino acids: CALGDPSLRPYWGPITDKLIF. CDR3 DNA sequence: TGTGCTCTTGGGGACCCCTCCCTACGACCTTACTGGGGGCCGATCACCGATAAACTCATCTTT.

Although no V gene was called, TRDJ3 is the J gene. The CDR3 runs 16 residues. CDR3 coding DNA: TGTGCCTGTGACTCTCCGAGTTCCTGTGCCACCCTACAGATTTTTTTC. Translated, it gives CACDSPSSCATLQIFF.

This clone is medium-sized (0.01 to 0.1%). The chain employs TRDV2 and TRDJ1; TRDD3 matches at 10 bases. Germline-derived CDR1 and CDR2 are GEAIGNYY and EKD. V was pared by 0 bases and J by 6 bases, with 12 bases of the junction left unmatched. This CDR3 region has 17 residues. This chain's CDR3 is CACDTVGGGYPNNKLIF. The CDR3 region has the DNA TGTGCCTGTGACACCGTGGGTGGGGGATACCCCAACAATAAACTCATCTTT.

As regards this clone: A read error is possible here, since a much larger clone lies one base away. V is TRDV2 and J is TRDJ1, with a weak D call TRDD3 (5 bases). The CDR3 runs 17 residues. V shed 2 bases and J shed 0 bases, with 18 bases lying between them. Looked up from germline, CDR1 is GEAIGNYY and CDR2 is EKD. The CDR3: CACDSAGFGRDTDKLIF. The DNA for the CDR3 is TGTGCCTGTGACAGCGCGGGATTTGGGAGAGACACCGATAAACTCATCTTT.

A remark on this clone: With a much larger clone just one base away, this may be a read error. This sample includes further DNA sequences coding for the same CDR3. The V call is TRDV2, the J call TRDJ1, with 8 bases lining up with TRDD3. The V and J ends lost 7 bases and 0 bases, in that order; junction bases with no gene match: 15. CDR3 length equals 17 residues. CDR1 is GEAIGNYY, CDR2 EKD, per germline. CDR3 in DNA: TGTGCCTGCGACGCTCTTACTGGGGGTCAGTACACCGATAAACTCATCTTT. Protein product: CACDALTGGQYTDKLIF.

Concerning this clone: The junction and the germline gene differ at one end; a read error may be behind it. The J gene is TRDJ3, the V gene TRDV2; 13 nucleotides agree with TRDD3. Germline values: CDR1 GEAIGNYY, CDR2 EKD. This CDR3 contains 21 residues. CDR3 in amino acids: CARDTVLGDTSSSWDTRQMFF. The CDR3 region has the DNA TGTGCCCGTGACACCGTACTGGGGGATACGTCCAGCTCCTGGGACACCCGACAGATGTTTTTC.

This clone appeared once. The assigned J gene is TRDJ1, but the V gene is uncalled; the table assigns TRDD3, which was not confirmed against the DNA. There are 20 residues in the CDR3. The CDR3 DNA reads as TGTGCCTGTGACACCGTAGACGCCACTGGGGACCTTCTGGGTACCGATAAACTCATCTTT. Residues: CACDTVDATGDLLGTDKLIF.